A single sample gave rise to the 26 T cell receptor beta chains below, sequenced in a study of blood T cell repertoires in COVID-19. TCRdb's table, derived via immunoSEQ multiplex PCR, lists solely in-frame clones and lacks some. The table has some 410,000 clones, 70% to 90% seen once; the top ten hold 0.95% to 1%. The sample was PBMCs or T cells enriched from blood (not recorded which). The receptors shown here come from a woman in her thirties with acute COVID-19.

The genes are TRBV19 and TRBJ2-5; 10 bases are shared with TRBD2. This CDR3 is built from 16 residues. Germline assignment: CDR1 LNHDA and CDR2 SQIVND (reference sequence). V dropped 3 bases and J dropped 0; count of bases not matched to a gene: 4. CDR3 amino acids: CASSIGSGGDQETQYF. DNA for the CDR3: TGTGCCAGTAGTATTGGGAGCGGGGGGGACCAAGAGACCCAGTACTTC.

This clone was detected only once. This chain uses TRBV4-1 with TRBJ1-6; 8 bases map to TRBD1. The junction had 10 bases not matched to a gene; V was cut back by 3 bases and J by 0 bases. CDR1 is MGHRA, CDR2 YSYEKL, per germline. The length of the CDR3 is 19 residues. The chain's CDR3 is CASSQRGDRLSSYNSPLHF. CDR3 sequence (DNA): TGCGCCAGCAGCCAGAGGGGGGACAGGTTGAGCTCCTATAATTCACCCCTCCACTTT.

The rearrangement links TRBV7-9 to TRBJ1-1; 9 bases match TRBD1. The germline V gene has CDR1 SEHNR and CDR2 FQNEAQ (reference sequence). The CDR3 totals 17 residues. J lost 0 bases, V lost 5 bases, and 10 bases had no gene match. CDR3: CASSLGDREMMNTEAFF. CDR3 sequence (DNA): TGTGCCAGCAGCCTAGGGGACAGGGAAATGATGAACACTGAAGCTTTCTTT.

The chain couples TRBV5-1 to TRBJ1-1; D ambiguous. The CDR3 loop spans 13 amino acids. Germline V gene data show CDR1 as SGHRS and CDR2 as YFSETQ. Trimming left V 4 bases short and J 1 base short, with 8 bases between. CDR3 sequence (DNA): TGCGCCAGCAGCGTAGGAGCGAACACTGAAGCTTTCTTT. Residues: CASSVGANTEAFF.

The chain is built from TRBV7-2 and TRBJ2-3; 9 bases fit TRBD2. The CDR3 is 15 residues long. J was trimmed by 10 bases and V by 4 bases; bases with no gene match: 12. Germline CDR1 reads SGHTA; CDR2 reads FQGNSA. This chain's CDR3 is CASSSGAGGSKSQYF. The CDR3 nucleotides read TGTGCCAGCAGCTCTGGTGCGGGGGGGAGTAAATCGCAGTATTTT. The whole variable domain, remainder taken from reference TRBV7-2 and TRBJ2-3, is GAGVSQSPSNKVTEKGKDVELRCDPISGHTALYWYRQSLGQGLEFLIYFQGNSAPDKSGLPSDRFSAERTGGSVSTLTIQRTQQEDSAVYLCASSSGAGGSKSQYFGPGTRLTVL.

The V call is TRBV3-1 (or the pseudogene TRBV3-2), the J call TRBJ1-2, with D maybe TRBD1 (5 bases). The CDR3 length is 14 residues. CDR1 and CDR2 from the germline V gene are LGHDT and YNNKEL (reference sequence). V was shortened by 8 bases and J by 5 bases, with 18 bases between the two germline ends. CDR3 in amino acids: CASSHQGWGYGYTF. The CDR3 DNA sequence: TGTGCCAGCTCCCATCAGGGTTGGGGATATGGCTACACCTTC.

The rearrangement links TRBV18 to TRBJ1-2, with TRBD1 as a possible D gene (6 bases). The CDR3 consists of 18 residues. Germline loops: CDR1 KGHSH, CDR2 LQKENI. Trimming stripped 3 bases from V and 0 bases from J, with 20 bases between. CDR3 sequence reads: CASSPLPGQGGANYGYTF. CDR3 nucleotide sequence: TGTGCCAGCTCACCTTTACCGGGCCAAGGGGGAGCTAACTATGGCTACACCTTC.

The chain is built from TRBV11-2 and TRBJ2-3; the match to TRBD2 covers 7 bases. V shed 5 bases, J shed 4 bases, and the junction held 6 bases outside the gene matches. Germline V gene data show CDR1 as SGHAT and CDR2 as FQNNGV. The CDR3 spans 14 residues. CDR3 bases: TGTGCCAGCAGCCCAGGACTAGGGTCAGATACGCAGTATTTT. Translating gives CASSPGLGSDTQYF.

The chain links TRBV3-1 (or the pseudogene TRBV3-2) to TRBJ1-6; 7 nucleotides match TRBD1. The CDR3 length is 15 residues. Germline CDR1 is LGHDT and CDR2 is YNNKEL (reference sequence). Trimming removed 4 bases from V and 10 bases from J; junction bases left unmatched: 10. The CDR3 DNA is TGTGCCAGCAGCCGAGACAGGGAGGTTGGGTCACCCCTCCACTTT. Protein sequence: CASSRDREVGSPLHF.

The CDR3, as DNA: TGTGCCACCAGTGACCAGGGACAAACAACGAACACCGGGGAGCTGTTTTTT. Residues: CATSDQGQTTNTGELFF. The V gene is TRBV24-1, the J gene TRBJ2-2, with a weak D call TRBD1 (6 bases). The CDR3 loop spans 17 amino acids. Germline CDR1 is KGHDR and CDR2 is SFDVKD. The V end was cut by 4 bases, the J end by 0 bases, with 14 bases between.

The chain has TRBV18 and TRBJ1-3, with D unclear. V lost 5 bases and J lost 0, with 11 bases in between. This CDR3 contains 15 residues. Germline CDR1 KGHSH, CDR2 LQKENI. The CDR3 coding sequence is TGTGCCAGCTCAGCCGGGATCCTCTCTGGAAACACCATATATTTT. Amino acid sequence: CASSAGILSGNTIYF.

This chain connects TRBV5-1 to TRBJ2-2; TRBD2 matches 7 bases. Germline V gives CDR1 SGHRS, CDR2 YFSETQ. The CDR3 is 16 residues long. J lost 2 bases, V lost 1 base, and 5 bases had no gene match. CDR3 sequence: CASSLRSGVNTGELFF. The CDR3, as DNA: TGCGCCAGCAGCTTGAGGAGCGGGGTAAACACCGGGGAGCTGTTTTTT. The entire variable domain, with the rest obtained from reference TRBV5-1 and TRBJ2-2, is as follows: KAGVTQTPRYLIKTRGQQVTLSCSPISGHRSVSWYQQTPGQGLQFLFEYFSETQRNKGNFPGRFSGRQFSNSRSEMNVSTLELGDSALYLCASSLRSGVNTGELFFGEGSRLTVL.

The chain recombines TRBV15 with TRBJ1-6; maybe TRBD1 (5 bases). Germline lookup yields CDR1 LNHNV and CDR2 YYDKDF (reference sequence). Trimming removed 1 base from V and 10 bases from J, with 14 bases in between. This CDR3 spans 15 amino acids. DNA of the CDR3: TGTGCCACCAGCAGAGGGGGGACTTGGGGCTCACCCCTCCACTTT. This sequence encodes CATSRGGTWGSPLHF.

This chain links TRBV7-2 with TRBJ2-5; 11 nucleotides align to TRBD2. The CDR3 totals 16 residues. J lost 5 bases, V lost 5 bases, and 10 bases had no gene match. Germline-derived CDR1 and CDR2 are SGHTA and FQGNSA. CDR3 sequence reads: CASSPQTSGVWETQYF. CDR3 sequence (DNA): TGTGCCAGCAGCCCACAGACTAGCGGGGTATGGGAGACCCAGTACTTC.

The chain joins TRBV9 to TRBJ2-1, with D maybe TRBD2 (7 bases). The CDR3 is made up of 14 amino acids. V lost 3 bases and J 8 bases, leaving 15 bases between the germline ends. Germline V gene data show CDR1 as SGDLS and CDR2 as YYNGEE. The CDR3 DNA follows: TGTGCCAGCAGCGCCCGGGGGGCCCGCGATGAGCAGTTCTTC. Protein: CASSARGARDEQFF.

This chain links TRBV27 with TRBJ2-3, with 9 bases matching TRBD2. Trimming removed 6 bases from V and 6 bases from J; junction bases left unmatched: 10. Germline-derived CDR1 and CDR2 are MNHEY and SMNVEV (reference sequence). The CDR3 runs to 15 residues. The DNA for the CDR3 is TGTGCCAGCAGGATGCGGGGGGGCCACGTGGATACGCAGTATTTT. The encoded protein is CASRMRGGHVDTQYF.

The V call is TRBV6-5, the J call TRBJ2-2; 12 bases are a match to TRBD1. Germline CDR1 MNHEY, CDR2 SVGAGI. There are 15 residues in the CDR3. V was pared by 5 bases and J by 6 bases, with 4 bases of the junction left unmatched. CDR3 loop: CASSRDRGHPGELFF. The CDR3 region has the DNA TGTGCCAGCAGTAGGGACAGGGGGCATCCCGGGGAGCTGTTTTTT.

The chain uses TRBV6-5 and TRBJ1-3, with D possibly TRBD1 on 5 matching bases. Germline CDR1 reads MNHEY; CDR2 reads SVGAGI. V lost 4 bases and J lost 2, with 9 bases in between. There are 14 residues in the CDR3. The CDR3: CASSLGTTGNTIYF. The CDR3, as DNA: TGTGCCAGCAGTTTAGGGACTACTGGAAACACCATATATTTT.

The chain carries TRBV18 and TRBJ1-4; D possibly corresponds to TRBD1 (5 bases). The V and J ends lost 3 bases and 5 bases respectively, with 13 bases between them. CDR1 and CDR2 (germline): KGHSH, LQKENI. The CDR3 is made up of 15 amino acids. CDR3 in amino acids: CASSPGMTDNEKLFF. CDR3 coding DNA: TGTGCCAGCTCACCTGGGATGACAGACAATGAAAAACTGTTTTTT.

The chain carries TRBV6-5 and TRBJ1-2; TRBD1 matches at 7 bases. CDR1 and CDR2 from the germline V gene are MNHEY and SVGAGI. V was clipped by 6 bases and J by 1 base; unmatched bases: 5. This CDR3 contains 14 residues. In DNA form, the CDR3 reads TGTGCCAGCAGACGGGACAGCAGTAACTATGGCTACACCTTC. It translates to CASRRDSSNYGYTF.

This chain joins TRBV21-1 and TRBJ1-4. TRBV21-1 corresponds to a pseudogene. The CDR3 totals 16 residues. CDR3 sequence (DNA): TGTGCCAGCAGCAAATCCGCGGGAGAACTTAATGAAAAACTGTTTTTT. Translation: CASSKSAGELNEKLFF.

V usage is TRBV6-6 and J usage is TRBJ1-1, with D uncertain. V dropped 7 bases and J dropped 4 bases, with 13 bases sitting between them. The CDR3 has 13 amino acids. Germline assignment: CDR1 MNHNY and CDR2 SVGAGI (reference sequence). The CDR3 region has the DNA TGTGCCAGCACTTATTCCGCGCCCACTGAAGCTTTCTTT. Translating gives CASTYSAPTEAFF.

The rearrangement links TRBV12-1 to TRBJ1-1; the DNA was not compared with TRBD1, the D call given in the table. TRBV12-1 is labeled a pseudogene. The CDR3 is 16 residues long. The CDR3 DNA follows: TGTGCCAGCAGCCTGCAGTATGATGGGGGCAACACTGAAGCTTTCTTT. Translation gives CASSLQYDGGNTEAFF.

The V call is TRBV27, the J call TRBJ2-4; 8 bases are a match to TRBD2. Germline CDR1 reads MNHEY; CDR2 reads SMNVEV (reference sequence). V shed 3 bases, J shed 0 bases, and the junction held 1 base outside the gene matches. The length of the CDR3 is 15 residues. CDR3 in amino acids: CASSFGGVAKNIQYF. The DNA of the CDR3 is TGTGCCAGCAGTTTCGGGGGGGTAGCCAAAAACATTCAGTACTTC.

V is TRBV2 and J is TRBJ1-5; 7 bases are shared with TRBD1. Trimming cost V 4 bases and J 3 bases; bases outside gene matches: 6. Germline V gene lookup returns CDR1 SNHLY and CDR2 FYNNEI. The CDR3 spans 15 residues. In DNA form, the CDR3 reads TGTGCCAGCAGTGGAACGACAGGGATCAATCAGCCCCAGCATTTT. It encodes CASSGTTGINQPQHF.

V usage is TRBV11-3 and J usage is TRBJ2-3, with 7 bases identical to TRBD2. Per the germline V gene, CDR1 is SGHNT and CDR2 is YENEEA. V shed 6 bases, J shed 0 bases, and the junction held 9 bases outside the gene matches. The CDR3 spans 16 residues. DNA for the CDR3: TGTGCCAGCAGGCATACGGCGGGGGAGAGCACAGATACGCAGTATTTT. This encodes CASRHTAGESTDTQYF. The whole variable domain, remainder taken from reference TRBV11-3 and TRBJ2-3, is EAGVVQSPRYKIIEKKQPVAFWCNPISGHNTLYWYLQNLGQGPELLIRYENEEAVDDSQLPKDRFSAERLKGVDSTLKIQPAELGDSAVYLCASRHTAGESTDTQYFGPGTRLTVL.